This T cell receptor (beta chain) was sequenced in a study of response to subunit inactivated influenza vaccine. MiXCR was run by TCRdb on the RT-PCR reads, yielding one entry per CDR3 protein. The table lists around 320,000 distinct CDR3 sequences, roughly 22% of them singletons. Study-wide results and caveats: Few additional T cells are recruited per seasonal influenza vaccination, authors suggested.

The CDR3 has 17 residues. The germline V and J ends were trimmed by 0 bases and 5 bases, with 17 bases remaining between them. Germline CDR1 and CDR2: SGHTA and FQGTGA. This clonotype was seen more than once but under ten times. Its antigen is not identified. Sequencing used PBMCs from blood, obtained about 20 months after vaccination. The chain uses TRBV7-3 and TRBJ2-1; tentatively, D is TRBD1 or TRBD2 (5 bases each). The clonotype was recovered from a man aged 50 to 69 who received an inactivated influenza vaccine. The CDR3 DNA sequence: TGTGCCAGCAGCTTAACGGCCCCGGGTGGGGGAAACAATGAGCAGTTCTTC. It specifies CASSLTAPGGGNNEQFF.